The 23 T cell receptor beta chains given below trace back to one sample, sequenced in a study of blood T cells in healthy people across ages. For the second PCR, which ran for roughly 6 to 12 cycles, a sample-barcoded 5' primer and a J-beta primer mix were used. TCRdb fed the 5' RACE reads into MiXCR, producing one record per CDR3 protein. The table records 1,500,000 or so distinct CDR3 sequences, around 59% of them present only once. The sample comprised blood. Receptor source: a man aged 18-30 years in good health.

This chain uses TRBV14 with TRBJ1-2; tentatively, D is TRBD1 (6 bases). The germline V and J ends were trimmed by 4 bases and 2 bases, with 14 bases remaining between them. Per the germline V gene, CDR1 is SGHDN and CDR2 is FVKESK. The CDR3 is made up of 15 amino acids. The DNA of the CDR3 is TGTGCCAGCAGCCTCGGGACACGGGGGAACTATGGCTACACCTTC. This encodes CASSLGTRGNYGYTF.

This clonotype has only a few counts. The J gene is TRBJ2-7, the V gene TRBV5-1, with 12 bases fitting TRBD2. Germline loops: CDR1 SGHRS, CDR2 YFSETQ. The CDR3 is 16 amino acids. V shed 5 bases and J 3 bases; nucleotides not matched to a gene: 9. The CDR3 nucleotides read TGCGCCAGCAGGGCACGACTAGCGGGAGACATCTACGAGCAGTACTTC. Translated: CASRARLAGDIYEQYF.

The gene calls are TRBV6-1 and TRBJ2-7, with TRBD1 matching over 11 bases. Germline V gene sequence: CDR1 MNHNS, CDR2 SASEGT. The J segment lost 5 bases and the V segment lost 2 bases, leaving 5 bases of the junction unmatched. This CDR3 has 15 amino acids. CDR3: CASSESRTGGNEQYF. The CDR3 DNA reads as TGTGCCAGCAGTGAAAGCCGGACAGGGGGCAACGAGCAGTACTTC.

This chain joins TRBV7-2 and TRBJ2-4; TRBD2 agrees at 11 bases. The closer fit of TRBJ2-5 to the DNA end suggests the J call may be wrong. Germline V lookup: CDR1 SGHTA, CDR2 FQGNSA. The length of the CDR3 is 15 residues. CDR3 region: CASSLATSGVETQYF. Written as DNA, the CDR3 is TGTGCCAGCAGCTTGGCGACTAGCGGGGTAGAGACCCAGTACTTC.

To note about this clonotype: One end of the junction does not line up with germline, which may come from a read error. The chain couples TRBV3-1 to TRBJ2-3; TRBD2 matches 7 bases. Germline-derived CDR1 and CDR2 are LGHDT and YNNKEL (reference sequence). This CDR3 spans 14 amino acids. The CDR3 DNA sequence: TGTACCAGCAGCCCGATGACTAGCACGGATACGCAGTATTTT. Protein sequence: CTSSPMTSTDTQYF.

The J gene is TRBJ2-2, the V gene TRBV4-2, with TRBD1 identical over 10 bases. The CDR3 has 16 residues. Germline trimming cut 0 bases from V and 9 bases from J; bases unmatched to any gene: 7. In germline, CDR1 is LGHNA, CDR2 YNFKEQ. The CDR3 DNA follows: TGTGCCAGCAGCCAAGATGGGACAGGGGTACTAAGGGAGCTGTTTTTT. It yields the protein CASSQDGTGVLRELFF.

The J gene is TRBJ1-6, the V gene TRBV4-2, with D unresolved. Germline CDR1 and CDR2: LGHNA and YNFKEQ. Trimming shortened V by 4 bases and J by 3 bases, and 7 bases separated the two germline ends. The CDR3 contains 14 residues. CDR3 bases: TGTGCCAGCAGCCCACTGGACTATAATTCACCCCTCCACTTT. Protein product: CASSPLDYNSPLHF.

This clonotype was detected only a few times. This chain links TRBV29-1 with TRBJ2-1; D unresolved. Trimming cost V 4 bases and J 4 bases, with 5 bases left between them. CDR1 and CDR2 (germline): SQVTM, ANQGSEA. The CDR3 contains 11 residues. CDR3 DNA: TGCAGCGTTGTCAGGTACAATGAGCAGTTCTTC. It codes for CSVVRYNEQFF.

The chain couples TRBV6-5 to TRBJ2-4; D not resolved. TRBJ2-7 explains the end of the DNA better; the J call may be wrong. The germline V gene has CDR1 MNHEY and CDR2 SVGAGI. This CDR3 has 13 amino acids. The CDR3 loop reads CASSRTPSHEQYF. CDR3 in DNA: TGTGCCAGCAGTCGTACACCGTCCCACGAGCAGTACTTC.

V and J are TRBV20-1 and TRBJ2-7; no clear D gene. Germline V lookup: CDR1 DFQATT, CDR2 SNEGSKA (reference sequence). This CDR3 spans 13 amino acids. Trimming took 5 bases from V and 0 from J, leaving 11 bases between them. The CDR3 DNA reads TGCAGTGCTCCGGACGTAAGCTCCTACGAGCAGTACTTC. It encodes CSAPDVSSYEQYF.

There are a few counts of this clonotype. This rearrangement joins TRBV28 to TRBJ1-5, with 7 bases identical to TRBD1. The CDR3 is 18 amino acids. The V gene end was trimmed by 9 bases and the J gene end by 8 bases; junction bases not matched to a gene: 25. Germline assignment: CDR1 MDHEN and CDR2 SYDVKM. The CDR3 nucleotides are TGTGCCAGTTTACCCGGGGTCGACCAAGGGGGCCAAATAAAGCCCCAGCATTTT. This encodes CASLPGVDQGGQIKPQHF.

The CDR3 DNA follows: TGTGCCAGCAGTCCCCACAGGGACCGCACCGGGGAGCTGTTTTTT. Translating gives CASSPHRDRTGELFF. The genes are TRBV6-2 or TRBV6-3 and TRBJ2-2, with a tentative D call TRBD1 (6 bases). Trimming removed 5 bases from V and 4 bases from J, with 14 bases in between. Per the germline V gene, CDR1 is MNHEY and CDR2 is SVGEGT. The CDR3 extends over 15 amino acids.

This chain joins TRBV28 and TRBJ1-2, with no clear D. The V end lost 5 bases, the J end lost 0 bases, and 10 bases lay between the germline ends. CDR3 length: 14 residues. Per germline, CDR1 MDHEN and CDR2 SYDVKM. For the CDR3, the DNA is TGTGCCAGCAGTCTCCCCCCGGCTAACTATGGCTACACCTTC. The encoded protein is CASSLPPANYGYTF.

CDR3 residues: CASSSIAVTYNEQYF. The CDR3 coding sequence is TGCGCCAGCAGCTCTATCGCCGTTACCTACAATGAGCAGTACTTC. The gene calls are TRBV5-1 and TRBJ2-5; D gene unclear. Trimming took off 3 bases at V and 11 bases at J, with 23 bases between the two ends. From germline, CDR1 is SGHRS and CDR2 YFSETQ. CDR3 length: 15 amino acids.

The V call is TRBV20-1, the J call TRBJ2-5; 7 bases map to TRBD2. The CDR3 length is 13 residues. The germline gives CDR1 DFQATT, CDR2 SNEGSKA (reference sequence). V shed 4 bases, J shed 11 bases, and the junction held 13 bases outside the gene matches. The CDR3 DNA follows: TGCAGTGCTATAGGACTAGACGCCAATGAGCAGTACTTC. As protein: CSAIGLDANEQYF.

The chain employs TRBV4-1 and TRBJ1-1; 11 bases are shared with TRBD1. CDR1 MGHRA and CDR2 YSYEKL come from the germline V gene. Losses at the gene ends were 1 base for V and 4 bases for J; bases not matched to a gene: 5. This CDR3 comprises 16 residues. The CDR3 reads CASSQGTGGRGTEAFF. The CDR3, as DNA: TGCGCCAGCAGCCAAGGGACAGGGGGCAGGGGCACTGAAGCTTTCTTT.

This clonotype was picked up one time. The chain links TRBV20-1 to TRBJ2-7, with D unresolved. Trimming took 5 bases from V and 6 from J, leaving 14 bases between them. Germline assignment: CDR1 DFQATT and CDR2 SNEGSKA (reference sequence). The length of the CDR3 is 12 residues. The CDR3 region has the DNA TGCAGTGCTCCGCTCGGCCCTACCGAGCAGTACTTC. It is translated as CSAPLGPTEQYF.

This clonotype was counted a few times. V and J are TRBV19 and TRBJ2-7; the D gene is possibly TRBD1 (6 bases). V was clipped by 10 bases and J by 7 bases, with 26 bases between them. Germline V gene lookup returns CDR1 LNHDA and CDR2 SQIVND (reference sequence). This CDR3 is 15 amino acids long. The CDR3 region is CATSGGNVFQGEQYF. For the CDR3, the DNA is TGTGCCACCTCGGGTGGCAATGTCTTCCAGGGGGAGCAGTACTTC.

The V gene is TRBV29-1, the J gene TRBJ1-2; D is possibly TRBD1 (5 bases). This CDR3 is built from 14 residues. The germline gives CDR1 SQVTM, CDR2 ANQGSEA. V was cut by 8 bases and J by 4 bases, with 20 bases left in between. The chain's CDR3 is CSTKHGGVSYGYTF. The CDR3 coding sequence is TGCAGCACCAAACATGGGGGGGTTAGCTATGGCTACACCTTC.

The chain joins TRBV4-1 to TRBJ2-7; D is unclear. The CDR3 totals 14 residues. Looked up from germline, CDR1 is MGHRA and CDR2 is YSYEKL. V was cut by 4 bases and J by 4 bases, with 14 bases left in between. DNA of the CDR3: TGCGCCAGCAGCCTTAATGGGCCCGGGTACGAGCAGTACTTC. Translated, it gives CASSLNGPGYEQYF.

This clonotype turned up a few times. The chain carries TRBV7-6 and TRBJ2-4; 8 bases agree with TRBD1. Matching the DNA end better, TRBJ2-7 makes the J call doubtful. The CDR3 contains 13 residues. Germline values: CDR1 SGHVS, CDR2 FNYEAQ. The CDR3 DNA reads TGTGCCAGCAGCTCGGGACAGGCTATCGAGCAGTACTTC. Translation: CASSSGQAIEQYF.

The V call is TRBV12-3 or TRBV12-4, the J call TRBJ2-3; 10 positions agree with TRBD2. The V gene end was trimmed by 6 bases and the J gene end by 4 bases; junction bases not matched to a gene: 7. The CDR3 contains 15 residues. In nucleotides, the CDR3 is TGTGCCAGCAGCCTAGCGGGGGTTATAGCAGATACGCAGTATTTT. Translated: CASSLAGVIADTQYF.

This clonotype was found many times. V is TRBV25-1 and J is TRBJ1-1; D might be TRBD1 (5 bases). Trimming removed 4 bases from V and 5 bases from J, with 8 bases in between. Per germline, CDR1 MGHDK and CDR2 SYGVNS. The CDR3 consists of 12 residues. The CDR3 loop reads CASSGGWTEAFF. The CDR3 region has the DNA TGTGCCAGCAGTGGGGGGTGGACTGAAGCTTTCTTT.